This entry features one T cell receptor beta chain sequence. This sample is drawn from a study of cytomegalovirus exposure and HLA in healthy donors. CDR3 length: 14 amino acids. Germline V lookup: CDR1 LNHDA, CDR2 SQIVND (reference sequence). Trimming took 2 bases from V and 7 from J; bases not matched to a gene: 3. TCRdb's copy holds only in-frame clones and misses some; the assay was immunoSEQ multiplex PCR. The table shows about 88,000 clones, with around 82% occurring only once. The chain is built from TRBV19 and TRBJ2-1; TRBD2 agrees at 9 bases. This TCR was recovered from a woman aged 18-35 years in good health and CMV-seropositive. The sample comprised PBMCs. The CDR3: CASSISSGDNEQFF. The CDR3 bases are TGTGCCAGTAGTATATCTAGCGGGGATAATGAGCAGTTCTTC.